The entry below gives a single T cell receptor beta chain sequence along with its context. Sequencing targeted TCR beta in T cells from blood (CD8+ and CD4+). Treatment-naive patients with stable or active relapsing-remitting disease were the multiple sclerosis controls. Negative isolation was used for CD8+ and CD4+ T cells, and FACS enrichment was applied to TEMRA cells. CDR3 size: 15 residues. V was shortened by 2 bases and J by 3 bases, with 12 bases between the two germline ends. Germline assignment: CDR1 MNHEY and CDR2 SMNVEV (reference sequence). This sample was included in a study of CD8 T cells in Susac syndrome. Reverse transcription of roughly 0.45 to 1 ug RNA used random hexamers. It was immunoSEQ multiplex PCR that amplified TCR beta CDR3 across 54 Vbeta and 13 Jbeta. TCRdb redid the calling of the immunoSEQ multiplex PCR reads with MiXCR, one entry per CDR3 protein. The sample yields almost 450,000 distinct CDR3 sequences, approximately 85% seen once.

The clonotype originates from a human donor with multiple sclerosis. The chain recombines TRBV27 with TRBJ2-3, with a weak D call TRBD2 (6 bases). Material: CD8+ T cells from PBMCs. The CDR3 region has the DNA TGTGCCAGCAGTTTACCCGGGAGTCAAACAGATACGCAGTATTTT. The encoded protein is CASSLPGSQTDTQYF.